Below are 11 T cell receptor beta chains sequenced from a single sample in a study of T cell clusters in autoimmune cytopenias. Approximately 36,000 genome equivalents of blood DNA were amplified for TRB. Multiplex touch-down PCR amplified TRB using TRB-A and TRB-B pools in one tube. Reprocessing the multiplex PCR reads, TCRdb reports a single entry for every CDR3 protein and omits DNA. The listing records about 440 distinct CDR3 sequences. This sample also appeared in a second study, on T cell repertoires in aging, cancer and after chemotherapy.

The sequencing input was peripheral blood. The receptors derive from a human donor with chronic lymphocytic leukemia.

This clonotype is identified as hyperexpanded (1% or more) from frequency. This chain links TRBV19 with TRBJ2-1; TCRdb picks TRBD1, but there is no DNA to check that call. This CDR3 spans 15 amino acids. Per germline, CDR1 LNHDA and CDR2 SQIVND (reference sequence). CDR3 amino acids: CASSKTGGDYNEQFF.

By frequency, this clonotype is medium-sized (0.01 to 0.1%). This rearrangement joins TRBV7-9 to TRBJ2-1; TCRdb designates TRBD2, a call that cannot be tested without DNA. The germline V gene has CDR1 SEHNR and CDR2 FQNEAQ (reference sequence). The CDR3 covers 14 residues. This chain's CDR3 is CASSSAGWRNEQFF.

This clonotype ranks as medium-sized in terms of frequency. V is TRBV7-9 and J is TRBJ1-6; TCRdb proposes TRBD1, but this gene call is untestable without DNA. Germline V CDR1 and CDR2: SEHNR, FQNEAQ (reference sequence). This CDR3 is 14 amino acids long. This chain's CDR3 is CASSRGTDYSPLHF.

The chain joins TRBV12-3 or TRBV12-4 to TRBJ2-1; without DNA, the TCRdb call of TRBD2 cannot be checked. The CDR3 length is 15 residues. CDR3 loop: CASRSTSGGTDEQFF.

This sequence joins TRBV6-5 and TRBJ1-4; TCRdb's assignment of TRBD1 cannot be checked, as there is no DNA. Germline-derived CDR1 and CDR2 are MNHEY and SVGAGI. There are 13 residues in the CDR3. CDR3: CASRRQGGEKLFF.

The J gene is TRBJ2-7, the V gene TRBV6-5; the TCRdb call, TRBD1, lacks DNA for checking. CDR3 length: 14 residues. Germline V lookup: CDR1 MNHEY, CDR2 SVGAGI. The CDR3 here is CASSSDRGTYEQYF.

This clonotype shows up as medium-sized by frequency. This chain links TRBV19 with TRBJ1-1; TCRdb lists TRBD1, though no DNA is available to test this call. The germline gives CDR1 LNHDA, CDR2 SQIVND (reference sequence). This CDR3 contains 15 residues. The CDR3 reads CASSRLQGERTEAFF.

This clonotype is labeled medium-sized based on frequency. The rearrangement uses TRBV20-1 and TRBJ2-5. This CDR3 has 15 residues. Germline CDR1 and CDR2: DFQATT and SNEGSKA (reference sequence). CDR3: CSARDPEPWQETQYF.

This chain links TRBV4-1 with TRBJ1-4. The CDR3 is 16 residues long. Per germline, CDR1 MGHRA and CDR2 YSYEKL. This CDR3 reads CASSQPRSQRSEKLFF.

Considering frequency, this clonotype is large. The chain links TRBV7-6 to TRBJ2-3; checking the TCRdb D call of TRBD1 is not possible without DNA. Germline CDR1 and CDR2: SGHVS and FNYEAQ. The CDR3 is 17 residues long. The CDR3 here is CASSLVGGNPPTDTQYF.

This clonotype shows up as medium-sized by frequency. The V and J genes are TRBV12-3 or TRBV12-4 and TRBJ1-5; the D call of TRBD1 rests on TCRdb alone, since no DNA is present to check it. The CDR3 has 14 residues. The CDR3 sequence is CATKDRGYYQPQHF.